Following are 8 T cell receptor beta chains from one sample sequenced in a study of blood T cell repertoires in COVID-19. The method was immunoSEQ multiplex PCR; TCRdb's version includes in-frame clones alone and lacks a portion of them. Of about 39,000 clones detected, about four fifths appear once; the ten largest clones hold around 20%. Source material: peripheral blood. These receptors were obtained from a man between 65 and 85 years old with acute or convalescent COVID-19.

The chain employs TRBV5-5 and TRBJ2-1; 13 nucleotides agree with TRBD2. The germline gives CDR1 SGHKS, CDR2 YYEKEE (reference sequence). This CDR3 contains 15 residues. V lost 2 bases, J lost 8 bases, and 4 bases stayed unmatched. CDR3 DNA sequence: TGTGCCAGCAGCTTCGGGACTAGCGGGAAAGATGAGCAGTTCTTC. This translates into CASSFGTSGKDEQFF.

J is TRBJ1-4 and V is TRBV11-2; D is undetermined. Germline V gene lookup returns CDR1 SGHAT and CDR2 FQNNGV. CDR3 length: 13 residues. The V and J ends lost 1 base and 6 bases respectively, with 6 bases between them. This chain's CDR3 is CASSLGEDEKLFF. CDR3 nucleotide sequence: TGTGCCAGCAGCTTAGGGGAGGATGAAAAACTGTTTTTT.

The rearrangement uses TRBV18 and TRBJ2-7; 9 bases line up with TRBD1. V shed 1 base and J 7 bases; nucleotides not matched to a gene: 5. The CDR3 covers 14 residues. Germline V gene data show CDR1 as KGHSH and CDR2 as LQKENI. CDR3 DNA sequence: TGTGCCAGCTCACCACGGACAGGGGCAATGGAGCAGTACTTC. Encoded protein: CASSPRTGAMEQYF.

This chain connects TRBV19 to TRBJ2-6; D is perhaps TRBD1 (6 bases). The V gene's germline CDR1 is LNHDA and CDR2 SQIVND (reference sequence). The CDR3 contains 18 residues. V lost 6 bases, J lost 0 bases, and 18 bases lay in between. CDR3 protein: CASSPTGSLRSGANVLTF. CDR3 sequence (DNA): TGTGCCAGTAGCCCGACAGGCTCCCTCCGCTCTGGGGCCAACGTCCTGACTTTC. Full variable domain (rest looked up from reference TRBV19 and TRBJ2-6): DGGITQSPKYLFRKEGQNVTLSCEQNLNHDAMYWYRQDPGQGLRLIYYSQIVNDFQKGDIAEGYSVSREKKESFPLTVTSAQKNPTAFYLCASSPTGSLRSGANVLTFGAGSRLTVL.

This clone showed up just a few times. The rearrangement uses TRBV10-3 and TRBJ1-2; 7 bases map to TRBD1. The trim removed 0 bases at V and 4 bases at J, leaving 5 bases unmatched. The CDR3 covers 15 residues. The germline gives CDR1 ENHRY, CDR2 SYGVKD. The DNA of the CDR3 is TGTGCCATCAGTGAGTCAAGGGGGCGCCGCTATGGCTACACCTTC. Amino acid sequence: CAISESRGRRYGYTF.

The rearrangement links TRBV2 to TRBJ1-4; D possibly corresponds to TRBD1 (6 bases). The V end was cut by 3 bases, the J end by 8 bases, with 13 bases between. Germline V gives CDR1 SNHLY, CDR2 FYNNEI. This CDR3 is built from 14 residues. The chain's CDR3 is CASSEGRGGEKLFF. The CDR3 DNA sequence: TGTGCCAGCAGTGAGGGCAGGGGTGGGGAAAAACTGTTTTTT.

The rearrangement joins TRBV19 to TRBJ1-1; unclear D gene. The CDR3 contains 12 residues. Deletions cut 1 base from V and 5 bases from J, with 5 bases between. CDR1 LNHDA and CDR2 SQIVND come from the germline V gene (reference sequence). CDR3 sequence: CASSIGVTEAFF. DNA of the CDR3: TGTGCCAGTAGTATAGGAGTGACTGAAGCTTTCTTT.

V usage is TRBV10-3 and J usage is TRBJ2-5, with D tentatively TRBD1 (6 bases). CDR3 length: 17 residues. The germline gives CDR1 ENHRY, CDR2 SYGVKD. The V gene lost 5 bases and the J gene lost 2 bases, with 21 bases spanning the gap. CDR3 DNA sequence: TGTGCCATCAGTAGGGGGTTGGGGAGTGGAGAACAAGAGACCCAGTACTTC. Its protein product is CAISRGLGSGEQETQYF.